The source of this T cell receptor (beta chain) is a study of T cells in Graves' hyperthyroidism and ophthalmopathy. General study points: The model foresaw ophthalmopathy a median around 6.8 months prior to onset. A model built on 13 V-J features separated ophthalmopathy from stable hyperthyroidism.

As for this clonotype: The antigen is not known.

Authors of the study amplified TCR beta CDR3 regions from RNA transcripts. During a first-round RT-PCR of the TCR CDR3, the HTBI primer set was used. MiXCR, run by TCRdb on the multiplex PCR reads, gives a single entry per CDR3 protein. The sample shows a few hundred thousand distinct CDR3 sequences, about 25% of them seen only once. V was shortened by 1 base and J by 9 bases, with 10 bases between the two germline ends. Germline V CDR1 and CDR2: SGHAT, FQNNGV. The CDR3 sequence is 14 residues long. This sequence joins TRBV11-2 and TRBJ1-6, with TRBD1 as a possible D gene (5 bases). The sequencing sample was made of blood. This clonotype was obtained from a man between 45 and 60 years old with Graves' hyperthyroidism. The DNA of the CDR3 is TGTGCCAGCAGCTTAGTCAGGGAGGCTTCACCCCTCCACTTT. Protein product: CASSLVREASPLHF.